Shown below are 14 T cell receptor beta chains from a single sample sequenced in a study of T-cell memory formation after mild COVID-19 (dated by TCRdb to about 2021). Libraries were constructed by 5' RACE. Sequencing was carried out with an Illumina NovaSeq 6000. The raw public reads went through TCRdb reprocessing: fastp at Q25, MiXCR clone calling, in-frame beta chains kept. CDR3 protein sequences are deduplicated, and each keeps its most common genes and DNA. Recorded for this sample are roughly 280,000 distinct CDR3 sequences; roughly 8.2% of them occurred a single time. The ten largest clonotypes hold roughly 22% of the sample. The specimen was PBMCs or a T cell subset sorted from them (not recorded which). Receptor source: a man aged 18 to 30 who had mild COVID-19 (a few samples of this study predate the infection). The sample titles of this study are shuffled in the database, so cell type and time point are left out; the donor was told from shared clones.

This clonotype was seen repeatedly, ten times or more. This chain links TRBV7-9 with TRBJ2-5; D uncertain. The CDR3 is made up of 14 amino acids. With 7 bases removed from V and 1 base from J, the gap between germline ends came to 13 bases. Per germline, CDR1 SEHNR and CDR2 FQNEAQ (reference sequence). CDR3 nucleotide sequence: TGTGCCAGCACCCCCAGCGCGTCCCAAGAGACCCAGTACTTC. It codes for CASTPSASQETQYF.

The V call is TRBV2, the J call TRBJ1-2; 8 positions match TRBD1. CDR1 SNHLY and CDR2 FYNNEI come from the germline V gene. The CDR3 has 17 residues. Trimming removed 6 bases from V and 3 bases from J; junction bases left unmatched: 15. The CDR3 bases are TGTGCCAGCAGGGGGACAGGCCCGCGGGGCGGTTACTATGGCTACACCTTC. Protein sequence: CASRGTGPRGGYYGYTF.

The chain recombines TRBV5-1 with TRBJ1-2, with no clear D. The CDR3 is made up of 13 amino acids. V gave up 0 bases and J gave up 6 bases, with 9 bases separating them. Germline loops: CDR1 SGHRS, CDR2 YFSETQ. The CDR3 loop reads CASSLGDKNGYTF. The CDR3 DNA reads as TGCGCCAGCAGCTTGGGAGACAAAAATGGCTACACCTTC. Full variable domain (remainder filled in from reference TRBV5-1 and TRBJ1-2): KAGVTQTPRYLIKTRGQQVTLSCSPISGHRSVSWYQQTPGQGLQFLFEYFSETQRNKGNFPGRFSGRQFSNSRSEMNVSTLELGDSALYLCASSLGDKNGYTFGSGTRLTVV.

This clonotype has just a few counts. The V gene is TRBV28, the J gene TRBJ1-1; D ambiguous. Germline V gives CDR1 MDHEN, CDR2 SYDVKM. The CDR3 is made up of 14 amino acids. V lost 2 bases to trimming and J lost 4 bases, with 11 bases between them. The CDR3 sequence: CASSLAVGGTEAFF. The CDR3 DNA follows: TGTGCCAGCAGTTTAGCAGTCGGAGGCACTGAAGCTTTCTTT.

The rearrangement joins TRBV10-3 to TRBJ1-5, with 9 nucleotides matching TRBD1. V lost 2 bases to trimming and J lost 7 bases; unmatched junction nucleotides: 6. CDR1 ENHRY and CDR2 SYGVKD come from the germline V gene. The CDR3 has 15 amino acids. CDR3 nucleotide sequence: TGTGCCATCAGTGAGAGGACAGGGGATTACCAGCCCCAGCATTTT. Protein sequence: CAISERTGDYQPQHF.

The CDR3 region is CSVDGTVVQETQYF. The CDR3 nucleotides are TGCAGCGTTGACGGGACGGTTGTTCAAGAGACCCAGTACTTC. V usage is TRBV29-1 and J usage is TRBJ2-5; tentatively, D is TRBD1 or TRBD2 (5 bases each). The germline V and J ends were trimmed by 3 bases and 2 bases, with 13 bases remaining between them. The germline V gene has CDR1 SQVTM and CDR2 ANQGSEA. This CDR3 is built from 14 residues.

This clonotype was counted a few times. The V call is TRBV28, the J call TRBJ2-7, with D possibly matching TRBD2 (5 bases). This CDR3 comprises 15 residues. Germline CDR1 MDHEN, CDR2 SYDVKM. V was shortened by 3 bases and J by 1 base, with 13 bases between the two germline ends. CDR3 residues: CASSFFGVRSYEQYF. CDR3 DNA: TGTGCCAGCAGTTTTTTCGGGGTCCGGTCCTACGAGCAGTACTTC. The full variable domain, its missing parts supplied by reference TRBV28 and TRBJ2-7, is DVKVTQSSRYLVKRTGEKVFLECVQDMDHENMFWYRQDPGLGLRLIYFSYDVKMKEKGDIPEGYSVSREKKERFSLILESASTNQTSMYLCASSFFGVRSYEQYFGPGTRLTVT.

The rearrangement uses TRBV6-5 and TRBJ1-1; D remains unclear. Germline CDR1 is MNHEY and CDR2 is SVGAGI. Between the trimmed V and J ends, which lost 8 bases and 5 bases, there was a span of 12 bases. CDR3 length equals 12 residues. The CDR3 DNA is TGTGCCAGCCGGCCGGGAGGGACTGAAGCTTTCTTT. Its protein product is CASRPGGTEAFF.

The genes are TRBV5-6 and TRBJ2-4; a possible D gene is TRBD1 (5 bases). Between the trimmed V and J ends, which lost 5 bases and 5 bases, there was a span of 11 bases. The CDR3 runs 13 residues. Germline V gene lookup returns CDR1 SGHDT and CDR2 YYEEEE. The CDR3 sequence: CASRDISENIQYF. CDR3 in DNA: TGTGCCAGCAGGGACATCTCCGAAAACATTCAGTACTTC. Complete variable domain (other parts from reference TRBV5-6 and TRBJ2-4): DAGVTQSPTHLIKTRGQQVTLRCSPKSGHDTVSWYQQALGQGPQFIFQYYEEEERQRGNFPDRFSGHQFPNYSSELNVNALLLGDSALYLCASRDISENIQYFGAGTRLSVL.

This clonotype was observed a few times. The chain carries TRBV19 and TRBJ1-5; 8 nucleotides align to TRBD1. With V trimmed by 8 bases and J by 9 bases, 12 bases remained unmatched. The CDR3 is 14 amino acids. From germline, CDR1 is LNHDA and CDR2 SQIVND (reference sequence). CDR3 protein: CASYGTGEFSPQHF. DNA for the CDR3: TGTGCCAGTTATGGGACAGGCGAGTTTTCGCCCCAGCATTTT. Full variable domain (remainder filled in from reference TRBV19 and TRBJ1-5): DGGITQSPKYLFRKEGQNVTLSCEQNLNHDAMYWYRQDPGQGLRLIYYSQIVNDFQKGDIAEGYSVSREKKESFPLTVTSAQKNPTAFYLCASYGTGEFSPQHFGDGTRLSIL.

This clonotype was seen repeatedly, ten times or more. The chain uses TRBV11-2 and TRBJ2-3, with D tentatively TRBD1 or TRBD2 (5 bases each). The CDR3 runs to 16 residues. V was cut by 4 bases and J by 4 bases, with 18 bases left in between. The germline V gene encodes CDR1 SGHAT and CDR2 FQNNGV. CDR3: CASSSFRDPPPDTQYF. The CDR3 DNA reads as TGTGCCAGCAGCTCCTTCCGGGACCCCCCGCCAGATACGCAGTATTTT.

The CDR3 here is CASSQETTGGLDGYTF. Here the CDR3 DNA reads TGCGCCAGCAGCCAAGAAACCACAGGGGGCCTCGATGGCTACACCTTC. The genes are TRBV4-3 and TRBJ1-2, with 9 bases aligning to TRBD1. J gave up 6 bases and V 0 bases, and 8 bases lay outside the gene matches. The CDR3 sequence is 16 residues long. Germline CDR1 LGHNA, CDR2 YSLEER.

This clonotype occurred many times. The rearrangement uses TRBV7-8 and TRBJ1-6; 9 bases fit TRBD1. The CDR3 is 15 amino acids. Germline V gene sequence: CDR1 SGHVS, CDR2 FQNEAQ. J was trimmed by 7 bases and V by 5 bases; bases with no gene match: 6. In DNA form, the CDR3 reads TGTGCCAGCAGCCCCGAGGGGACAGGGAATTCACCCCTCCACTTT. This translates into CASSPEGTGNSPLHF.

The rearrangement uses TRBV11-2 and TRBJ1-1; 10 nucleotides align to TRBD1. CDR3 length: 14 amino acids. Germline V lookup: CDR1 SGHAT, CDR2 FQNNGV. V trimming: 5 bases; J trimming: 6 bases; junction bases outside the gene matches: 6. The CDR3 DNA reads as TGTGCCAGCAGCCCGGGACAGGGGCGACCTGAAGCTTTCTTT. It translates to CASSPGQGRPEAFF.